Sequencing of this T cell receptor beta chain was carried out in a study of cytomegalovirus exposure and HLA in healthy donors. Details on this clone: The antigen remains unidentified.

Study-level results: In the 130 or so validation repertoires, approximately 94% of cluster scores exceeded 0, per a later analysis. A few of the chains that were CMV-associated were confirmed in vitro to be specific for CMV antigens. Published work reported that the classifier diagnosed cytomegalovirus status with high specificity and sensitivity. According to the study, roughly 180 TCR beta chains were cytomegalovirus-associated.

CDR1 is MRHNA and CDR2 is SNTAGT in the germline V gene. V lost 3 bases and J lost 8; bases outside the gene matches: 7. This CDR3 has 14 residues. Profiling relied on immunoSEQ multiplex PCR, and the TCRdb table lists in-frame clones only, not all of them. Of 120,000 or so clones in the sample, around 85% were seen once. Sample: PBMCs. This sequence originates from a man in his late teens or twenties in good health and CMV-seropositive. This chain joins TRBV6-4 and TRBJ2-1, with TRBD1 matching 7 bases. The CDR3 DNA sequence: TGTGCCAGCAGTGAGGAGGACAGGTGGTATGAGCAGTTCTTC. Translated, it gives CASSEEDRWYEQFF.